Below, one T cell receptor (beta chain) is given with its context. It has no known antigen specificity. No much larger clone exists at a distance of one base, and base qualities are not known. The sample comes from a study of CD8 T cells in ankylosing spondylitis (dated by TCRdb to 2016 to 2017). With respect to the entire study: To find TCR variants linked to disease, the study profiled T cell receptor beta repertoires in ankylosing spondylitis patients and healthy donors. The whole study cohort included about a hundred healthy donors and some 27 ankylosing spondylitis patients. Peripheral blood was sampled, and synovial fluid was additionally collected from ankylosing spondylitis patients.

Overall results and qualifications from the work: Blood from ankylosing spondylitis patients appeared to be characterized by a TCR beta motif made up of several highly homologous amino acid variants. Some of the motif variants had been reported before in the synovial fluid and blood of reactive arthritis patients, a finding that suggests common disease-initiation mechanisms. The disease-linked clones were reported as significantly enriched in matched synovial fluid samples from ankylosing spondylitis patients. The disease-linked clones had a CD8+ phenotype and were found at relatively low frequencies in peripheral blood.

The sample was run on an Illumina HiSeq 2500. Quantitative 5'-RACE with molecular barcodes was the method used to prepare the TCR beta libraries. Under the source paper's analysis protocol: To identify disease-linked TCR variants, a new computational method was used, one built on a probabilistic model of VDJ rearrangement. The public reads were run again by TCRdb, first through fastp at Q25 and then through MiXCR, and only productive beta chains were kept. Each entry is one CDR3 protein sequence, shown with its most common DNA and genes. In this record, the V and J calls reflect TCRdb's handling and not the investigators' own analysis. The sample has fewer than 250,000 distinct CDR3 sequences on record, roughly a tenth of them singletons. The top ten clonotypes cover roughly 23% of the sample. The CDR3 runs 14 residues from the cysteine to the phenylalanine. Of the read, only the CDR3 DNA is kept; its 42 bases are in frame from base 1. The germline V end is reduced by 7 bases and the J end by 3 bases; junction bases left unmatched: 8. Via the germline V gene (reference sequence), CDR1 is DFQATT and CDR2 SNEGSKA.

The TCR sequence derives from a male donor with ankylosing spondylitis or in good health (not recorded which). The chain joins TRBV20-1 to TRBJ2-5, with 10 central nucleotides matching TRBD2. The sample taken for sequencing was blood, either unsorted or a sorted T cell fraction (not recorded which). The nucleotides read TGCAGTGGGAACCCTACTAGCGGGGAAGAGACCCAGTACTTC. This translates into CSGNPTSGEETQYF.